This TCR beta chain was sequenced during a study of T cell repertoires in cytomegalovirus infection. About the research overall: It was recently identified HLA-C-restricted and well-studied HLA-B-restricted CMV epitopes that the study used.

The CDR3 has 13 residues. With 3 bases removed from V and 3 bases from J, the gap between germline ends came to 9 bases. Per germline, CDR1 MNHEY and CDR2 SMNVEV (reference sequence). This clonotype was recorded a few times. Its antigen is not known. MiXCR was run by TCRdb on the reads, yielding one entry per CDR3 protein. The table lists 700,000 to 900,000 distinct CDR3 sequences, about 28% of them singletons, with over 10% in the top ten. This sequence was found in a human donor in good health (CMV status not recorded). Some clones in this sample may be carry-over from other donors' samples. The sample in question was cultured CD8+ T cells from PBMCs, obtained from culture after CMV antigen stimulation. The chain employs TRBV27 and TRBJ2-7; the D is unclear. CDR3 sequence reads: CASSLKGNYEQYF. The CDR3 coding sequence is TGTGCCAGCAGTTTGAAGGGAAACTACGAGCAGTACTTC.